The next 17 T cell receptor beta chains were all read from a single sample in a study of Graves' ophthalmopathy and Graves' hyperthyroidism. The study amplified TCR beta CDR3 regions using RNA transcripts. RT-PCR in the first round used HTBI primers; a second-round multiplex PCR followed. One entry per CDR3 protein, called by TCRdb with MiXCR from the multiplex PCR reads. Of 500,000 to 700,000 distinct CDR3 sequences in the sample, around a fifth were seen once. Sequences were obtained from peripheral blood. The receptors originated from a woman under 30 with stable Graves' hyperthyroidism. Some clones in this sample may be carry-over from other donors' samples.

The CDR3 protein is CAWRVLGLGELFF. CDR3 DNA sequence: TGTGCCTGGAGAGTATTGGGTTTAGGGGAGCTGTTTTTT. The J gene is TRBJ2-2, the V gene TRBV30; D gene unclear. Germline V gives CDR1 GTSNPN, CDR2 SVGIG (reference sequence). V lost 3 bases, J lost 8 bases, and 13 bases lay in between. CDR3 length equals 13 residues. Together with reference TRBV30 and TRBJ2-2, the CDR3 gives the full variable domain: SQTIHQWPATLVQPVGSPLSLECTVEGTSNPNLYWYRQAAGRGLQLLFYSVGIGQISSEVPQNLSASRPQDRQFILSSKKLLLSDSGFYLCAWRVLGLGELFFGEGSRLTVL.

This clonotype was picked up many times. The gene calls are TRBV11-2 and TRBJ1-6; D is unclear. The CDR3 consists of 15 residues. V lost 2 bases and J 2 bases, leaving 7 bases between the germline ends. The germline gives CDR1 SGHAT, CDR2 FQNNGV. Here the CDR3 DNA reads TGTGCCAGCAGCTTAAGTCCAGCCTATAATTCACCCCTCCACTTT. The encoded protein is CASSLSPAYNSPLHF.

A note on this clonotype: A read error may account for a junction end that differs from germline. The chain uses TRBV5-6 and TRBJ2-5; perhaps D is TRBD1 or TRBD2 (6 bases each). The CDR3 extends over 14 amino acids. CDR1 and CDR2 from the germline V gene are SGHDT and YYEEEE. The CDR3 is CASSRGQLRETQHF. The CDR3 nucleotides are TGTGCCAGCAGTCGGGGGCAACTGAGAGAGACCCAGCACTTC.

This rearrangement joins TRBV5-6 to TRBJ2-2; 9 bases agree with TRBD1. Unmatched junction bases numbered 9, after V lost 4 bases and J lost 5 bases. The CDR3 has 16 residues. CDR1 and CDR2 (germline): SGHDT, YYEEEE. The CDR3 nucleotides read TGTGCCAGCAGCCGCCCGGGACAGGGTAAAACCGGGGAGCTGTTTTTT. Translating it yields CASSRPGQGKTGELFF.

This clonotype was recorded at least ten times. The rearrangement uses TRBV6-1 and TRBJ1-6, with 7 bases aligning to TRBD1. The CDR3 loop spans 17 amino acids. The V gene end was trimmed by 6 bases and the J gene end by 7 bases; junction bases not matched to a gene: 15. Per the germline V gene, CDR1 is MNHNS and CDR2 is SASEGT. CDR3 coding DNA: TGTGCCAGCAGGGTAGACAGGGAGGGGCCTCACAATTCACCCCTCCACTTT. Encoded protein: CASRVDREGPHNSPLHF.

About this clonotype itself: A much bigger clone sits one base away, suggesting this may be a read error. This chain uses TRBV12-3 or TRBV12-4 with TRBJ2-7, with no clear D. Trimming removed 10 bases from V and 7 bases from J, with 17 bases in between. The CDR3 contains 12 residues. Written as DNA, the CDR3 is TGTGCCACCTTGGCCGGTTACTTAGAGCAGTACTTC. Its translation is CATLAGYLEQYF.

In this sample, this clonotype turned up a few times. The chain combines TRBV7-8 with TRBJ2-2; 7 nucleotides align to TRBD2. V dropped 5 bases and J dropped 0; count of bases not matched to a gene: 6. Germline values: CDR1 SGHVS, CDR2 FQNEAQ. The length of the CDR3 is 16 residues. CDR3 sequence: CASSPLATANTGELFF. DNA of the CDR3: TGTGCCAGCAGCCCACTAGCGACGGCGAACACCGGGGAGCTGTTTTTT. The full variable domain, rest sourced from reference TRBV7-8 and TRBJ2-2, is GAGVSQSPRYKVAKRGQDVALRCDPISGHVSLFWYQQALGQGPEFLTYFQNEAQLDKSGLPSDRFFAERPEGSVSTLKIQRTQQEDSAVYLCASSPLATANTGELFFGEGSRLTVL.

This clonotype was recorded many times. The rearrangement uses TRBV12-3 or TRBV12-4 and TRBJ1-1; no clear D. The CDR3 runs to 13 residues. V lost 6 bases, J lost 1 base, and 9 bases lay in between. The DNA for the CDR3 is TGTGCCAGCAGCCGGATAGAGAACACTGAAGCTTTCTTT. It specifies CASSRIENTEAFF.

V and J are TRBV30 and TRBJ1-2, with D perhaps TRBD1 (5 bases). Germline V lookup: CDR1 GTSNPN, CDR2 SVGIG (reference sequence). Between the trimmed V and J ends, which lost 0 bases and 4 bases, there was a span of 12 bases. This CDR3 is 14 amino acids long. CDR3 nucleotides: TGTGCCTGGAGTGTACAGGCGGGGTTCTATGGCTACACCTTC. As protein: CAWSVQAGFYGYTF.

This clonotype was detected ten times or more. For the CDR3, the DNA is TGTGCCAGCAGCCCACAGGGAGGCTATGGCTACACCTTC. Amino acid sequence: CASSPQGGYGYTF. The chain has TRBV12-3 or TRBV12-4 and TRBJ1-2; tentatively, D is TRBD1 (6 bases). The germline V and J ends were trimmed by 6 bases and 4 bases, with 12 bases remaining between them. The length of the CDR3 is 13 residues.

The V and J genes are TRBV28 and TRBJ2-7, with no clear D. The CDR3 runs 15 residues. Germline V gene sequence: CDR1 MDHEN, CDR2 SYDVKM. Trimming stripped 2 bases from V and 1 base from J, with 12 bases between. CDR3 sequence reads: CASSLGDLPSYEQYF. CDR3 nucleotides: TGTGCCAGCAGTTTAGGAGACCTACCATCCTACGAGCAGTACTTC.

This clonotype came up a few times. The CDR3 protein is CASSLTGREKTQYF. The CDR3 region has the DNA TGTGCCAGCAGTCTTACAGGGCGGGAGAAGACCCAGTACTTC. The rearrangement uses TRBV28 and TRBJ2-5; D perhaps matches TRBD2 (7 bases). The length of the CDR3 is 14 residues. Germline-derived CDR1 and CDR2 are MDHEN and SYDVKM. The V gene lost 5 bases and the J gene lost 6 bases, with 16 bases spanning the gap.

At least ten counts were recorded for this clonotype. CDR3 region: CASSEARITGELFF. CDR3 bases: TGTGCCAGCAGTGAAGCCAGAATCACCGGGGAGCTGTTTTTT. The rearrangement joins TRBV6-1 to TRBJ2-2; D not resolved. The CDR3 length is 14 residues. Trimming removed 0 bases from V and 4 bases from J, with 6 bases in between. Germline values: CDR1 MNHNS, CDR2 SASEGT.

This clonotype was detected ten times or more. This sequence joins TRBV28 and TRBJ1-5; D not resolved. In germline, CDR1 is MDHEN, CDR2 SYDVKM. The CDR3 consists of 14 residues. The germline V and J ends were trimmed by 6 bases and 3 bases, with 12 bases remaining between them. CDR3 coding DNA: TGTGCCAGCAGAGTATTCCAGCTCAATCAGCCCCAGCATTTT. This codes for CASRVFQLNQPQHF.

As concerns this clonotype: The conserved phenylalanine or tryptophan is not found at the CDR3 terminus, so this likely reflects a read error. The chain recombines TRBV5-6 with TRBJ2-7; D may correspond to TRBD1 or TRBD2 (6 bases each). Germline loops: CDR1 SGHDT, CDR2 YYEEEE. Trimming left V 4 bases short and J 2 bases short, with 10 bases between. The CDR3 spans 13 residues. Here the CDR3 DNA reads TGTGCCAGCAGCCCGGGGGCTACCTACGAGCAGTACTTG. Translating it yields CASSPGATYEQYL.

This clonotype was detected ten times or more. The chain employs TRBV7-3 and TRBJ2-2, with D hard to call. Trimming stripped 4 bases from V and 5 bases from J, with 14 bases between. This CDR3 is 15 amino acids long. Germline values: CDR1 SGHTA, CDR2 FQGTGA. CDR3 nucleotide sequence: TGTGCCAGCAGCTACCAACGCGCGAGTACCGGGGAGCTGTTTTTT. The encoded protein is CASSYQRASTGELFF.

This clonotype was detected many times. One junction end disagrees with the germline gene, perhaps due to a read error. The chain uses TRBV11-2 and TRBJ2-7; tentative D call: TRBD1 (6 bases). This CDR3 has 12 amino acids. Germline assignment: CDR1 SGHAT and CDR2 FQNNGV. The CDR3 loop reads CASSSGWAGQNF. The CDR3 coding sequence is TGTGCCAGCAGCTCTGGCTGGGCAGGACAGAACTTC.